The 22 T cell receptor beta chains below all came from one sample that was sequenced in a study of blood T cell repertoires in COVID-19. Libraries were prepared by immunoSEQ multiplex PCR; TCRdb keeps only in-frame clonotypes and omits some of them. The data hold 200,000 to 250,000 clones, with around 84% observed a single time. The sample was PBMCs or T cells enriched from blood (not recorded which). The source is a woman in her thirties or forties with acute COVID-19.

The chain recombines TRBV3-1 (or the pseudogene TRBV3-2) with TRBJ2-5, with 10 bases fitting TRBD2. The CDR3 has 17 amino acids. Germline V gene lookup returns CDR1 LGHDT and CDR2 YNNKEL (reference sequence). With 0 bases clipped from V and 4 bases from J, the junction kept 8 bases outside the gene matches. CDR3 residues: CASSQDCLAGARETQYF. CDR3 DNA sequence: TGTGCCAGCAGCCAAGATTGTCTAGCGGGAGCGAGAGAGACCCAGTACTTC.

The rearrangement uses TRBV19 and TRBJ2-2, with 7 bases that match TRBD2. CDR1 and CDR2 from the germline V gene are LNHDA and SQIVND (reference sequence). V shed 7 bases and J 3 bases; nucleotides not matched to a gene: 11. The CDR3 covers 16 residues. Written as DNA, the CDR3 is TGTGCCAGTACGAACGGGAGGCCGCCGTACACCGGGGAGCTGTTTTTT. This translates into CASTNGRPPYTGELFF.

This chain connects TRBV30 to TRBJ1-5; 7 positions match TRBD1. The germline V gene encodes CDR1 GTSNPN and CDR2 SVGIG (reference sequence). This CDR3 comprises 15 residues. The J segment lost 2 bases and the V segment lost 0 bases, leaving 4 bases of the junction unmatched. The CDR3 DNA reads as TGTGCCTGGAGTGTGAACAGGGGAGGCAATCAGCCCCAGCATTTT. Its translation is CAWSVNRGGNQPQHF.

V and J are TRBV12-3 or TRBV12-4 and TRBJ1-1; a weak D match, TRBD1 (5 bases). The CDR3 runs 13 residues. Trimming removed 7 bases at V and 5 bases at J, with 14 bases between. The CDR3 is CASIFGRGTEAFF. The CDR3 DNA reads TGTGCCAGCATTTTCGGCCGGGGGACTGAAGCTTTCTTT.

The V gene is TRBV6-5, the J gene TRBJ1-5; TRBD1 might be the D (6 bases). CDR1 is MNHEY, CDR2 SVGAGI, per germline. The CDR3 spans 15 residues. Trimming took 6 bases from V and 0 from J, leaving 12 bases between them. CDR3 DNA sequence: TGTGCCAGCAGCGTATACAGGGTTAGCAATCAGCCCCAGCATTTT. Its protein product is CASSVYRVSNQPQHF.

This chain connects TRBV5-1 to TRBJ2-2; TRBD1 matches at 7 bases. V shed 4 bases and J 6 bases; nucleotides not matched to a gene: 6. The germline V gene encodes CDR1 SGHRS and CDR2 YFSETQ. The length of the CDR3 is 14 residues. The CDR3 DNA reads TGCGCCAGCAGCCCGAACGGACAGGCCGGGGAGCTGTTTTTT. It encodes CASSPNGQAGELFF.

Notes on this clone: One junction end disagrees with the germline gene, perhaps due to a read error. J is TRBJ2-7 and V is TRBV6-5, with D possibly being TRBD2 (5 bases). Germline CDR1 reads MNHEY; CDR2 reads SVGAGI. The CDR3 consists of 13 residues. CDR3 residues: CATSHGSSYEQYF. CDR3 DNA sequence: TGTGCCACCAGTCATGGGAGCTCCTACGAGCAGTACTTC.

This clone was found a few times. The rearrangement links TRBV28 to TRBJ1-5, with 7 positions matching TRBD1. The V gene end was trimmed by 3 bases and the J gene end by 5 bases; junction bases not matched to a gene: 7. This CDR3 comprises 15 residues. Per germline, CDR1 MDHEN and CDR2 SYDVKM. CDR3 nucleotide sequence: TGTGCCAGCAGTTTCGTCAGGGACAGCGATCAGCCCCAGCATTTT. It specifies CASSFVRDSDQPQHF. Filled out from reference TRBV28 and TRBJ1-5, the complete variable domain reads DVKVTQSSRYLVKRTGEKVFLECVQDMDHENMFWYRQDPGLGLRLIYFSYDVKMKEKGDIPEGYSVSREKKERFSLILESASTNQTSMYLCASSFVRDSDQPQHFGDGTRLSIL.

J is TRBJ1-2 and V is TRBV7-8, with D perhaps TRBD1 (5 bases). CDR1 and CDR2 from the germline V gene are SGHVS and FQNEAQ. V lost 4 bases to trimming and J lost 3 bases, with 12 bases between them. The length of the CDR3 is 14 residues. CDR3: CASSSLAGHYGYTF. The CDR3 region has the DNA TGTGCCAGCAGCTCGTTGGCAGGGCACTATGGCTACACCTTC.

The chain links TRBV5-1 to TRBJ2-2; 9 positions match TRBD1. J was trimmed by 13 bases and V by 0 bases; bases with no gene match: 7. The CDR3 is made up of 14 amino acids. Germline CDR1 and CDR2: SGHRS and YFSETQ. The CDR3 here is CASSLETGQGGLFF. CDR3 bases: TGCGCCAGCAGCTTGGAAACGGGACAGGGAGGGCTGTTTTTT.

This chain links TRBV18 with TRBJ1-3, with D uncertain. Trimming pared 3 bases from V and 9 bases from J, leaving 6 bases between. Per germline, CDR1 KGHSH and CDR2 LQKENI. The CDR3 runs to 11 residues. The CDR3: CASSPLGTIYF. DNA for the CDR3: TGTGCCAGCTCACCTCTCGGCACCATATATTTT.

The rearrangement uses TRBV6-1 and TRBJ1-1; D not certain. V was trimmed by 2 bases and J by 6 bases, leaving 7 bases between them. CDR3 length: 12 amino acids. In germline, CDR1 is MNHNS, CDR2 SASEGT. CDR3 residues: CASSEPFPEAFF. The DNA for the CDR3 is TGTGCCAGCAGTGAACCATTTCCTGAAGCTTTCTTT.

V gene TRBV30 combines with J gene TRBJ1-1; 7 nucleotides agree with TRBD1. V gave up 0 bases and J gave up 5 bases; unmatched junction bases: 3. Germline V lookup: CDR1 GTSNPN, CDR2 SVGIG (reference sequence). The CDR3 length is 13 residues. CDR3: CAWSVLRGTEAFF. The CDR3, as DNA: TGTGCCTGGAGTGTACTCAGGGGGACTGAAGCTTTCTTT.

This chain joins TRBV5-4 and TRBJ2-1; the match to TRBD2 covers 14 bases. Trimming cost V 4 bases and J 4 bases; bases outside gene matches: 16. Germline V gives CDR1 SGHNT, CDR2 YYREEE (reference sequence). The CDR3 sequence is 20 residues long. The CDR3 DNA is TGTGCCAGCAGCGGGGGGACTAGCGGGGGTCTCTTGCTCCCATACAATGAGCAGTTCTTC. This codes for CASSGGTSGGLLLPYNEQFF.

The chain recombines TRBV6-6 with TRBJ1-4; D gene ambiguous. Trimming stripped 0 bases from V and 4 bases from J, with 6 bases between. The germline gives CDR1 MNHNY, CDR2 SVGAGI (reference sequence). The CDR3 is 14 residues long. For the CDR3, the DNA is TGTGCCAGCAGTTACTCTAACAATAATGAAAAACTGTTTTTT. This encodes CASSYSNNNEKLFF.

This rearrangement joins TRBV7-6 to TRBJ1-4; D is undetermined. Germline V gene sequence: CDR1 SGHVS, CDR2 FNYEAQ. This CDR3 has 12 residues. V lost 3 bases, J lost 7 bases, and 6 bases lay in between. The CDR3 loop reads CASSFSGEKLFF. CDR3 coding DNA: TGTGCCAGCAGCTTCAGCGGTGAAAAACTGTTTTTT.

The V call is TRBV7-2, the J call TRBJ1-6, with D unclear. The V end lost 1 base, the J end lost 5 bases, and 12 bases lay between the germline ends. Germline values: CDR1 SGHTA, CDR2 FQGNSA. This CDR3 contains 16 residues. The CDR3 is CASSLVPPPDNSPLHF. The CDR3 nucleotides read TGTGCCAGCAGCTTAGTACCGCCACCGGATAATTCACCCCTCCACTTT. Using reference TRBV7-2 and TRBJ1-6 for the parts outside the CDR3, the full variable domain is GAGVSQSPSNKVTEKGKDVELRCDPISGHTALYWYRQSLGQGLEFLIYFQGNSAPDKSGLPSDRFSAERTGGSVSTLTIQRTQQEDSAVYLCASSLVPPPDNSPLHFGNGTRLTVT.

The rearrangement joins TRBV4-3 to TRBJ1-2; TRBD1 matches 9 bases. The germline CDR1 and CDR2 sequences are LGHNA and YSLEER. V lost 0 bases, J lost 5 bases, and 7 bases stayed unmatched. This CDR3 has 16 residues. CDR3 region: CASSQDPTGGSYGYTF. The CDR3 DNA is TGCGCCAGCAGCCAAGATCCGACAGGGGGTAGTTATGGCTACACCTTC.

The chain combines TRBV5-1 with TRBJ1-2; 8 bases are a match to TRBD1. Germline CDR1 SGHRS, CDR2 YFSETQ. The CDR3 is 13 residues long. Trimming removed 4 bases from V and 8 bases from J; junction bases left unmatched: 7. Written as DNA, the CDR3 is TGCGCCAGCAGCCTGGACAGGGTCGAGGGCTACACCTTC. This gives the protein CASSLDRVEGYTF.

V and J are TRBV6-5 and TRBJ1-5; 10 bases agree with TRBD1. The junction had 5 bases not matched to a gene; V was cut back by 4 bases and J by 2 bases. The CDR3 spans 16 residues. Per the germline V gene, CDR1 is MNHEY and CDR2 is SVGAGI. The CDR3 is CASSSAGTGGNQPQHF. The CDR3 DNA follows: TGTGCCAGCAGTTCTGCCGGGACAGGGGGCAATCAGCCCCAGCATTTT.

The rearrangement links TRBV6-1 to TRBJ1-2, with D perhaps matching TRBD1 (5 bases). V was clipped by 1 base and J by 4 bases, with 13 bases between them. The CDR3 has 15 residues. From germline, CDR1 is MNHNS and CDR2 SASEGT. DNA for the CDR3: TGTGCCAGCAGTGAAGGGGGGGACCCAAGCTATGGCTACACCTTC. Translation: CASSEGGDPSYGYTF.

V gene TRBV7-3 combines with J gene TRBJ2-3, with TRBD1 matching over 8 bases. V gave up 5 bases and J gave up 1 base; unmatched junction bases: 5. The germline gives CDR1 SGHTA, CDR2 FQGTGA. The CDR3 contains 15 residues. CDR3 nucleotide sequence: TGTGCCAGCAGCAGAGACAGGGGACGCACAGATACGCAGTATTTT. This gives the protein CASSRDRGRTDTQYF.